This is a list of T cell receptor beta chains from one sample in a study of OX40 agonist ivuxolimab in advanced cancers. Here immunoSEQ multiplex PCR was the method, and the copy in TCRdb shows in-frame clones only, minus some. The repertoire holds 80,000 to 85,000 clones, around 84% seen once, with approximately 6.5% in the top ten. The sample was CD4+ or CD8+ T cells sorted from blood, taken in a trial of the OX40 agonist ivuxolimab. Receptor source: an adult with an advanced solid tumor such as melanoma, head and neck, liver or kidney cancer. The CDR3 runs from the conserved cysteine through the conserved F or W. A D gene is named only where the DNA matches it firmly. Clone size appears in some rows only: once, few, many, or a class for an expanded clone.

D gene: NA; V gene: TRBV6-6; J gene: TRBJ2-5; CDR3 length: 14; clone size: NA; CDR3 protein: CASSYPTEEETQYF; CDR3 DNA: TGTGCCAGCAGTTACCCAACAGAAGAAGAGACCCAGTACTTC
D gene: NA; V gene: TRBV7-2; J gene: TRBJ1-2; CDR3 length: 12; clone size: NA; CDR3 protein: CARGRVDYGYTF; CDR3 DNA: TGTGCCAGGGGCAGGGTGGACTATGGCTACACCTTC
D gene: TRBD2; V gene: TRBV7-2; J gene: TRBJ2-7; CDR3 length: 16; clone size: NA; CDR3 protein: CASSPSPGLPLYEQYF; CDR3 DNA: TGTGCCAGCAGCCCCTCTCCGGGACTACCCCTCTACGAGCAGTACTTC
D gene: NA; V gene: TRBV18; J gene: TRBJ1-1; CDR3 length: 14; clone size: NA; CDR3 protein: CASTSTGSDTEAFF; CDR3 DNA: TGTGCCAGCACGTCGACAGGTTCGGACACTGAAGCTTTCTTT
D gene: NA; V gene: TRBV19; J gene: TRBJ2-7; CDR3 length: 14; clone size: NA; CDR3 protein: CASSMGGGLYEQYF; CDR3 DNA: TGTGCCAGTAGTATGGGAGGAGGGCTCTACGAGCAGTACTTC
D gene: TRBD2; V gene: TRBV5-1; J gene: TRBJ2-1; CDR3 length: 14; clone size: NA; CDR3 protein: CASSWGLDNNEQFF; CDR3 DNA: TGCGCCAGCAGCTGGGGACTAGATAACAATGAGCAGTTCTTC
D gene: NA; V gene: TRBV7-8; J gene: TRBJ1-1; CDR3 length: 16; clone size: NA; CDR3 protein: CASSLVGFLSNTEAFF; CDR3 DNA: TGTGCCAGCAGCTTAGTAGGTTTTCTTTCCAACACTGAAGCTTTCTTT
D gene: NA; V gene: TRBV5-1; J gene: TRBJ2-7; CDR3 length: 13; clone size: NA; CDR3 protein: CASSLQGSYEQYF; CDR3 DNA: TGCGCCAGCAGCTTGCAGGGATCCTACGAGCAGTACTTC
D gene: TRBD1; V gene: TRBV2; J gene: TRBJ2-5; CDR3 length: 15; clone size: NA; CDR3 protein: CASSEEEGGKATQYF; CDR3 DNA: TGTGCCAGCAGTGAAGAGGAAGGGGGCAAGGCGACCCAGTACTTC
D gene: NA; V gene: TRBV30; J gene: TRBJ1-1; CDR3 length: 13; clone size: few; CDR3 protein: CACSRTENTEAFF; CDR3 DNA: TGTGCCTGTTCTCGGACGGAGAACACTGAAGCTTTCTTT
D gene: NA; V gene: TRBV11-3; J gene: TRBJ2-2; CDR3 length: 13; clone size: NA; CDR3 protein: CASSGSWSGELFF; CDR3 DNA: TGTGCCAGCAGCGGGAGCTGGTCCGGGGAGCTGTTTTTT
D gene: NA; V gene: TRBV19; J gene: TRBJ1-2; CDR3 length: 13; clone size: few; CDR3 protein: CASSAGSYYGYTF; CDR3 DNA: TGTGCCAGTAGTGCCGGGTCCTACTATGGCTACACCTTC
D gene: TRBD1; V gene: TRBV27; J gene: TRBJ1-1; CDR3 length: 13; clone size: NA; CDR3 protein: CASTPTGGTEAFF; CDR3 DNA: TGTGCCAGCACACCTACAGGGGGCACTGAAGCTTTCTTT
D gene: TRBD2; V gene: TRBV5-1; J gene: TRBJ2-5; CDR3 length: 17; clone size: NA; CDR3 protein: CASSLSGLASGQETQYF; CDR3 DNA: TGCGCCAGCAGCTTGTCGGGACTAGCAAGTGGGCAAGAGACCCAGTACTTC
D gene: TRBD1; V gene: TRBV30; J gene: TRBJ1-4; CDR3 length: 13; clone size: NA; CDR3 protein: CAFGQGGYEKLFF; CDR3 DNA: TGTGCCTTTGGACAGGGAGGGTACGAAAAACTGTTTTTT
D gene: TRBD1; V gene: TRBV5-5; J gene: TRBJ1-4; CDR3 length: 20; clone size: NA; CDR3 protein: CASSLRPGTGGPPFNEKLFF; CDR3 DNA: TGTGCCAGCAGCTTACGTCCCGGGACAGGGGGACCACCGTTTAATGAAAAACTGTTTTTT
D gene: TRBD1; V gene: TRBV19; J gene: TRBJ1-5; CDR3 length: 19; clone size: once; CDR3 protein: CASSPRQGSMAYSNQPQHF; CDR3 DNA: TGTGCCAGTAGTCCACGACAGGGAAGCATGGCCTATAGCAATCAGCCCCAGCATTTT
D gene: TRBD1; V gene: TRBV13; J gene: TRBJ1-2; CDR3 length: 15; clone size: few; CDR3 protein: CASSLFKGATYGYTF; CDR3 DNA: TGTGCCAGCAGCTTATTTAAGGGGGCCACCTATGGCTACACCTTC
D gene: NA; V gene: TRBV23-1; J gene: TRBJ1-5; CDR3 length: 14; clone size: NA; CDR3 protein: CASSQFGSNQPQHF; CDR3 DNA: TGCGCCAGCAGTCAATTCGGTAGCAATCAGCCCCAGCATTTT
D gene: NA; V gene: TRBV9; J gene: TRBJ2-1; CDR3 length: 18; clone size: NA; CDR3 protein: CASSPRSGGTGSKNEQFF; CDR3 DNA: TGTGCCAGCAGCCCCCGCTCGGGGGGAACAGGGTCTAAAAATGAGCAGTTCTTC
D gene: TRBD2; V gene: TRBV10-1; J gene: TRBJ2-3; CDR3 length: 15; clone size: NA; CDR3 protein: CASSKTSGATDTQYF; CDR3 DNA: TGCGCCAGCAGTAAGACTAGCGGGGCCACAGATACGCAGTATTTT
D gene: NA; V gene: TRBV7-6; J gene: TRBJ2-3; CDR3 length: 16; clone size: once; CDR3 protein: CASSRRGIDSTDTQYF; CDR3 DNA: TGTGCCAGCAGCCGCAGGGGAATAGATAGCACAGATACGCAGTATTTT
D gene: NA; V gene: TRBV27; J gene: TRBJ1-1; CDR3 length: 13; clone size: NA; CDR3 protein: CASSLVGAPEAFF; CDR3 DNA: TGTGCCAGCAGTTTAGTCGGCGCGCCTGAAGCTTTCTTT
D gene: TRBD2; V gene: TRBV5-1; J gene: TRBJ2-1; CDR3 length: 15; clone size: once; CDR3 protein: CASSLGAGGYNEQFF; CDR3 DNA: TGCGCCAGCAGCTTGGGAGCGGGGGGATACAATGAGCAGTTCTTC
D gene: NA; V gene: TRBV6-1; J gene: TRBJ1-4; CDR3 length: 12; clone size: NA; CDR3 protein: CASSRAGEKLFF; CDR3 DNA: TGTGCCAGCAGCCGCGCGGGTGAAAAACTGTTTTTT
D gene: NA; V gene: TRBV14; J gene: TRBJ1-1; CDR3 length: 13; clone size: NA; CDR3 protein: CASSQDHGTEAFF; CDR3 DNA: TGTGCCAGCAGCCAAGACCACGGAACTGAAGCTTTCTTT
D gene: TRBD2; V gene: TRBV18; J gene: TRBJ2-7; CDR3 length: 16; clone size: NA; CDR3 protein: CASSSPEAGAFYEQYF; CDR3 DNA: TGTGCCAGCTCATCCCCGGAAGCGGGGGCCTTCTACGAGCAGTACTTC
D gene: TRBD1; V gene: TRBV14; J gene: TRBJ1-2; CDR3 length: 16; clone size: NA; CDR3 protein: CASSQDRGDRFYGYTF; CDR3 DNA: TGTGCCAGCAGCCAAGATCGCGGGGACAGGTTCTATGGCTACACCTTC
D gene: NA; V gene: TRBV30; J gene: TRBJ1-3; CDR3 length: 11; clone size: few; CDR3 protein: CAWSDGNTIYF; CDR3 DNA: TGTGCCTGGAGTGACGGAAACACCATATATTTT
D gene: TRBD1; V gene: TRBV7-6; J gene: TRBJ1-5; CDR3 length: 16; clone size: NA; CDR3 protein: CASSSQGESPISPQHF; CDR3 DNA: TGTGCCAGCAGCTCTCAGGGGGAATCTCCTATCAGCCCCCAGCATTTT
D gene: NA; V gene: TRBV11-2; J gene: TRBJ1-1; CDR3 length: 15; clone size: NA; CDR3 protein: CASSTSDLGGTEAFF; CDR3 DNA: TGTGCCAGCAGCACTTCTGACCTGGGGGGCACTGAAGCTTTCTTT
D gene: TRBD1; V gene: TRBV7-9; J gene: TRBJ2-3; CDR3 length: 18; clone size: NA; CDR3 protein: CASSLAVGTGPSTDTQYF; CDR3 DNA: TGTGCCAGCAGCTTAGCGGTGGGGACAGGGCCGAGCACAGATACGCAGTATTTT
D gene: NA; V gene: TRBV15; J gene: TRBJ1-1; CDR3 length: 13; clone size: few; CDR3 protein: CATSRGVRAEAFF; CDR3 DNA: TGTGCCACCAGCAGAGGGGTGCGCGCTGAAGCTTTCTTT
D gene: NA; V gene: TRBV27; J gene: TRBJ1-4; CDR3 length: 17; clone size: NA; CDR3 protein: CASSSQQIPGGDEKLFF; CDR3 DNA: TGTGCCAGCAGTTCCCAACAAATTCCGGGAGGAGATGAAAAACTGTTTTTT
D gene: TRBD2; V gene: TRBV7-9; J gene: TRBJ2-1; CDR3 length: 15; clone size: NA; CDR3 protein: CASSPGLAGNNEQFF; CDR3 DNA: TGTGCCAGCAGCCCGGGACTAGCGGGGAATAATGAGCAGTTCTTC
D gene: NA; V gene: TRBV15; J gene: TRBJ2-5; CDR3 length: 15; clone size: NA; CDR3 protein: CATSGGQLYQETQYF; CDR3 DNA: TGTGCCACCAGCGGAGGGCAGTTGTACCAAGAGACCCAGTACTTC
D gene: TRBD2; V gene: TRBV5-1; J gene: TRBJ2-3; CDR3 length: 16; clone size: NA; CDR3 protein: CASSPRTSGTTDTQYF; CDR3 DNA: TGCGCCAGCAGCCCGCGGACTAGCGGGACCACAGATACGCAGTATTTT
D gene: NA; V gene: TRBV7-2; J gene: TRBJ2-5; CDR3 length: 15; clone size: NA; CDR3 protein: CASSLVGQAQETQYF; CDR3 DNA: TGTGCCAGCAGCTTAGTGGGGCAGGCCCAAGAGACCCAGTACTTC